This TCR beta chain derives from a study of shared clonotypes between healthy human individuals. Germline V gives CDR1 SGHRS, CDR2 YFSETQ. There are 14 residues in the CDR3. The junction had 8 bases not matched to a gene; V was cut back by 4 bases and J by 9 bases. TCRdb's copy holds only in-frame clones and misses some; the assay was immunoSEQ multiplex PCR. Of 550,000 to 850,000 clones listed, roughly 70% are singletons. This chain connects TRBV5-1 to TRBJ1-5; 9 bases agree with TRBD1. Sequencing was done on a sample of memory CD4+ T cells sorted from blood. The subset denotes: CD45RA-negative fraction. The receptor's source is a woman aged 25 to 39 in good health. The CDR3 nucleotides read TGCGCCAGCAGCCCAGGACAGGGGACACGGCCCCAGCATTTT. It codes for CASSPGQGTRPQHF.